The subject of this entry is one TCR beta chain. Its target is not known. UMI labels and 5' RACE were used to prepare the TRB cDNA libraries. TCRdb reprocessed the 5' RACE reads and reports one entry per CDR3 protein, with no DNA. The sample holds 130,000 to 150,000 distinct CDR3 sequences. Cells classed as naive CD8+ T cells were CD45RO-CCR7+CD27+CD95-. The CDR3 is made up of 15 amino acids. Per the germline V gene, CDR1 is SGHRS and CDR2 is YFSETQ. This sample was taken from a study of CXCR3-negative and CXCR3-positive naive CD8 T cells. Whole-study results and caveats: CXCR3 levels fell partly with cryopreservation; most assays relied on fresh PBMCs. No difference in surface CD5 was seen between naive subsets, and TCR strength was inferred from TRB CDR3 properties. Naive cells positive for CXCR3 carried more hydrophobic TRB CDR3s than CXCR3-negative ones.

V and J are TRBV5-1 and TRBJ2-3; checking the TCRdb D call of TRBD1 is not possible without DNA. What was sequenced was naive CXCR3+ CD8+ T cells from blood. Subset described: CD45RO-CCR7+CD27+CD95- naive CD8+ T cells expressing CXCR3 (TNR3+). The clonotype originates from a human donor in good health. Some clones in this sample may be carry-over from other donors' samples. The CDR3: CASSTQGYPTDTQYF.